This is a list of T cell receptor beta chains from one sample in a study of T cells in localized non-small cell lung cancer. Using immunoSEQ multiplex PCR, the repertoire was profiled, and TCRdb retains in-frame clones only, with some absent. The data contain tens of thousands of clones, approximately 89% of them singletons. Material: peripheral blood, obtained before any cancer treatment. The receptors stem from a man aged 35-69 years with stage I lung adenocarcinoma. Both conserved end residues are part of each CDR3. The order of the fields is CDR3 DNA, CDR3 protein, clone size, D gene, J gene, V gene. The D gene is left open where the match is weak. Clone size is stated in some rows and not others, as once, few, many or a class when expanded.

cdr3_nt: TGTGCCACCAGCATCTGGGAGGCTGGGGCCAACGTCCTGACTTTC; cdr3_aa: CATSIWEAGANVLTF; clone_size: NA; d_call: NA; j_call: TRBJ2-6; v_call: TRBV15
cdr3_nt: TGTGCCACCAGCATTGGAGAACTCTACAATGAGCAGTTCTTC; cdr3_aa: CATSIGELYNEQFF; clone_size: once; d_call: NA; j_call: TRBJ2-1; v_call: TRBV15
cdr3_nt: TGTGCCAGCAGCCCGACCTCAGCAGGGTGGTATGGCTACACCTTC; cdr3_aa: CASSPTSAGWYGYTF; clone_size: NA; d_call: NA; j_call: TRBJ1-2; v_call: TRBV14
cdr3_nt: TGTGCCAGCAGCCCCTCCGGGGGGAGGGGGTCCAATGAGCAGTTCTTC; cdr3_aa: CASSPSGGRGSNEQFF; clone_size: NA; d_call: NA; j_call: TRBJ2-1; v_call: TRBV9
cdr3_nt: TGTGCCAGCAAGGTTGCCCAAGGGGCCAACACTGAAGCTTTCTTT; cdr3_aa: CASKVAQGANTEAFF; clone_size: NA; d_call: NA; j_call: TRBJ1-1; v_call: TRBV2
cdr3_nt: TGTGCCAGCAGCGCCACTAGCGCGGAGAGGGTAAATGAGCAGTTCTTC; cdr3_aa: CASSATSAERVNEQFF; clone_size: NA; d_call: TRBD2; j_call: TRBJ2-1; v_call: TRBV7-9
cdr3_nt: TGTGCCAGCACCTTGGGGCAGTCCGGCTCCTACAATGAGCAGTTCTTC; cdr3_aa: CASTLGQSGSYNEQFF; clone_size: NA; d_call: NA; j_call: TRBJ2-1; v_call: TRBV6-4
cdr3_nt: TGTGCCAGCAGCTTGCGGGCACTCGAGCAGTTCTTC; cdr3_aa: CASSLRALEQFF; clone_size: NA; d_call: NA; j_call: TRBJ2-1; v_call: TRBV5-5
cdr3_nt: TGTGCCAGCAGCCAAGGGCCCCCGGGGGTAGGGGAGACCCAGTACTTC; cdr3_aa: CASSQGPPGVGETQYF; clone_size: once; d_call: NA; j_call: TRBJ2-5; v_call: TRBV14
cdr3_nt: TGCGCCAGCAGTGAGACCCCACTAGCTTTGCAGTTCTTC; cdr3_aa: CASSETPLALQFF; clone_size: NA; d_call: NA; j_call: TRBJ2-1; v_call: TRBV10-2
cdr3_nt: TGTGCCAACCGACAGGATGGGGGGGCCAACGTCCTGACTTTC; cdr3_aa: CANRQDGGANVLTF; clone_size: NA; d_call: NA; j_call: TRBJ2-6; v_call: TRBV10-3
cdr3_nt: TGTGCCAGCAGCTCCCTAACTGGACAGGGGGCGGCTGGCTACACCTTC; cdr3_aa: CASSSLTGQGAAGYTF; clone_size: once; d_call: TRBD1; j_call: TRBJ1-2; v_call: TRBV7-9
cdr3_nt: TGTGCCAGCAGTTACTCGACGCCAGGAGAGGAAGCTTTCTTT; cdr3_aa: CASSYSTPGEEAFF; clone_size: NA; d_call: NA; j_call: TRBJ1-1; v_call: TRBV6-6